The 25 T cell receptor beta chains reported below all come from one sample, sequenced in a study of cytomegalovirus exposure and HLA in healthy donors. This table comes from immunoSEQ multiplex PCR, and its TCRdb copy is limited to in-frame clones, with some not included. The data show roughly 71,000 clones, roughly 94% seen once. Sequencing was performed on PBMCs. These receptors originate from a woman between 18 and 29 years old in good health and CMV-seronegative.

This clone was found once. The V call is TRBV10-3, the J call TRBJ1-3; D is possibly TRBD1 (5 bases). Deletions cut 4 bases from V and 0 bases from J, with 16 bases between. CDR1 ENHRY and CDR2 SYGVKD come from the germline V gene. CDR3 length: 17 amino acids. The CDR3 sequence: CAISGWSGPFSGNTIYF. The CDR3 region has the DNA TGTGCCATCAGTGGATGGTCAGGGCCATTCTCTGGAAACACCATATATTTT.

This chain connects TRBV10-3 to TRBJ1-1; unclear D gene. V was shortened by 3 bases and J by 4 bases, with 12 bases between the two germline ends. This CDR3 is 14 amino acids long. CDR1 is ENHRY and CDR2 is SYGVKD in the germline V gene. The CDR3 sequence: CAISDGQASTEAFF. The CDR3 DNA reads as TGTGCCATCAGTGATGGGCAGGCAAGCACTGAAGCTTTCTTT.

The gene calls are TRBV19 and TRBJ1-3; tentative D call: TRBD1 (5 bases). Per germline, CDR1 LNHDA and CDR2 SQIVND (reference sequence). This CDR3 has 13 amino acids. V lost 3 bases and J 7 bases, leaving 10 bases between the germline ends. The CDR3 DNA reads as TGTGCCAGTAGTATTTCAGGGACTAACACCATATATTTT. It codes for CASSISGTNTIYF.

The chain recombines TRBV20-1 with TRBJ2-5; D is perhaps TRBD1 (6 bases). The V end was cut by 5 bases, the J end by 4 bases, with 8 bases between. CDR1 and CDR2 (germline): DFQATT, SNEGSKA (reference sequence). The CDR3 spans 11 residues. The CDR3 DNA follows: TGCAGTGCTGCAGGGGTAGAGACCCAGTACTTC. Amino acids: CSAAGVETQYF.

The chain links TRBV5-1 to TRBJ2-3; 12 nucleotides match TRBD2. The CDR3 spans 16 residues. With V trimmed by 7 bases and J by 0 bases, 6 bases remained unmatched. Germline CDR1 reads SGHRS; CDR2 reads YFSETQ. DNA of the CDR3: TGCGCCAGCCAAAATCTAGCGGGGGGGAGCACAGATACGCAGTATTTT. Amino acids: CASQNLAGGSTDTQYF. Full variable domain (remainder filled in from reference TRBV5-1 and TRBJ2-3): KAGVTQTPRYLIKTRGQQVTLSCSPISGHRSVSWYQQTPGQGLQFLFEYFSETQRNKGNFPGRFSGRQFSNSRSEMNVSTLELGDSALYLCASQNLAGGSTDTQYFGPGTRLTVL.

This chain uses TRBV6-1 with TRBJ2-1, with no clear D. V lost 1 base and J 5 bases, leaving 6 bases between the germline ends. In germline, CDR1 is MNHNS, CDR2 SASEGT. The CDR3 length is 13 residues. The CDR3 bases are TGTGCCAGCAGTGAAGACAGTAACAATGAGCAGTTCTTC. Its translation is CASSEDSNNEQFF.

DNA of the CDR3: TGTGCCAGCAGCGTAGGCGGGACCTACAATGAGCAGTTCTTC. Encoded protein: CASSVGGTYNEQFF. The rearrangement links TRBV9 to TRBJ2-1; the D gene is possibly TRBD2 (6 bases). Trimming took off 0 bases at V and 2 bases at J, with 6 bases between the two ends. Germline V lookup: CDR1 SGDLS, CDR2 YYNGEE. The CDR3 extends over 14 amino acids.

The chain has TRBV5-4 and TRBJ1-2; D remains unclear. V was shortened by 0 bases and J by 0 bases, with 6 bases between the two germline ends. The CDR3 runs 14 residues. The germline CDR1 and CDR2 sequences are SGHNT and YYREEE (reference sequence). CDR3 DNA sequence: TGTGCCAGCAGCTTGGCAGGTGCTAACTATGGCTACACCTTC. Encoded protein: CASSLAGANYGYTF.

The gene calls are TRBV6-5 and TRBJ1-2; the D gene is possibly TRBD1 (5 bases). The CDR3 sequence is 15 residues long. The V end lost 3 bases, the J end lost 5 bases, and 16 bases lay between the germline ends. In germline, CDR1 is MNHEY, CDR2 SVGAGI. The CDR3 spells CASSYQGASGYGYTF. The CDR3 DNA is TGTGCCAGCAGTTATCAGGGCGCCTCCGGGTATGGCTACACCTTC.

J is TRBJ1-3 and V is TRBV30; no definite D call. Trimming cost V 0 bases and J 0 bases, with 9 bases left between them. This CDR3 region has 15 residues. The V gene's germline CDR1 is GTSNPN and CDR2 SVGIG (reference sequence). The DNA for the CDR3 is TGTGCCTGGAGTGTGCAGTGGAGCTCTGGAAACACCATATATTTT. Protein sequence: CAWSVQWSSGNTIYF.

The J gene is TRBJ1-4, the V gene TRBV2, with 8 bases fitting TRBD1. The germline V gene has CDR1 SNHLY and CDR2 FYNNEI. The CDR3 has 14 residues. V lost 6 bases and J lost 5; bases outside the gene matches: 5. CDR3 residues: CASSEDRVNEKLFF. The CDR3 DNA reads TGTGCCAGCAGCGAGGACAGGGTAAATGAAAAACTGTTTTTT.

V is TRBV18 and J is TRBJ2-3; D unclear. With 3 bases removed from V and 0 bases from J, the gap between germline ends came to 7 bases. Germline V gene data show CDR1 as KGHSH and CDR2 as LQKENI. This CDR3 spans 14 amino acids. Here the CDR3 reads CASSPLSSTDTQYF. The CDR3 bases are TGTGCCAGCTCACCCCTCTCTAGCACAGATACGCAGTATTTT.

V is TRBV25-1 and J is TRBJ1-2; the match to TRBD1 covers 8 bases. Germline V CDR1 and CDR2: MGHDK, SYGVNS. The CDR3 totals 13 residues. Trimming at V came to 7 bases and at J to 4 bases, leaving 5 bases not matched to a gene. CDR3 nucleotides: TGTGCCAGCACTCGACAGGGGTCCTATGGCTACACCTTC. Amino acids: CASTRQGSYGYTF.

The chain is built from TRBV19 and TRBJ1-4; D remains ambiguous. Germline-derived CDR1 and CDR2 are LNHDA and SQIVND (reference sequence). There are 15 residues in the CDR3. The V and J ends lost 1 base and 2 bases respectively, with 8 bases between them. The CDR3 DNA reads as TGTGCCAGTAGTATAGTCCGGGGTACTAATGAAAAACTGTTTTTT. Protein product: CASSIVRGTNEKLFF. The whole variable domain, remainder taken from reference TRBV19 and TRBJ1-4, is DGGITQSPKYLFRKEGQNVTLSCEQNLNHDAMYWYRQDPGQGLRLIYYSQIVNDFQKGDIAEGYSVSREKKESFPLTVTSAQKNPTAFYLCASSIVRGTNEKLFFGSGTQLSVL.

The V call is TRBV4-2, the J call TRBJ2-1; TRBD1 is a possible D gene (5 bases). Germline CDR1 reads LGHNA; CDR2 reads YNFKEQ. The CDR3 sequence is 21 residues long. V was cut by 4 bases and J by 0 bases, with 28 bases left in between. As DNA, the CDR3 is TGTGCCAGCAGCCGGAAGGGGATCATCTCGACCGGAATCAGCTCCTACAATGAGCAGTTCTTC. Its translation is CASSRKGIISTGISSYNEQFF.

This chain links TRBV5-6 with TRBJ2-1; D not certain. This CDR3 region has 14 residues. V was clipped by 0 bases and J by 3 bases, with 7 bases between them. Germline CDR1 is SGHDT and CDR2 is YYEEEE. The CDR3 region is CASSLGPDYNEQFF. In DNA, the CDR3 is TGTGCCAGCAGCTTGGGGCCTGACTACAATGAGCAGTTCTTC.

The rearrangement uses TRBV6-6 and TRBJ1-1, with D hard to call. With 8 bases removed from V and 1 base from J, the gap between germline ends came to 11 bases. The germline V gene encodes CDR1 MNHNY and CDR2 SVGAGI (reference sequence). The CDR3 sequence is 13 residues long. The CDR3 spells CASVSRANTEAFF. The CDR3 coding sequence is TGTGCCAGCGTGTCGAGGGCGAACACTGAAGCTTTCTTT.

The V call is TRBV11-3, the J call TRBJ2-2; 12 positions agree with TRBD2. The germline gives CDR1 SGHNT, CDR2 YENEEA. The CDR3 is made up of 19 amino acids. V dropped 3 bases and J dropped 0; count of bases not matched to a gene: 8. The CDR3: CASSFRLAGEQTNTGELFF. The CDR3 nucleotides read TGTGCCAGCAGCTTCCGACTAGCGGGGGAGCAAACGAACACCGGGGAGCTGTTTTTT.

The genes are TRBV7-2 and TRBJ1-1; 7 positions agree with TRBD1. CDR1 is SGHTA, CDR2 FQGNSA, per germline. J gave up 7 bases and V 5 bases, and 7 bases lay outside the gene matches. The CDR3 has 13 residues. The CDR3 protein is CASSPDRLFEAFF. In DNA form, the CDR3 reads TGTGCCAGCAGCCCGGACAGGTTATTTGAAGCTTTCTTT.

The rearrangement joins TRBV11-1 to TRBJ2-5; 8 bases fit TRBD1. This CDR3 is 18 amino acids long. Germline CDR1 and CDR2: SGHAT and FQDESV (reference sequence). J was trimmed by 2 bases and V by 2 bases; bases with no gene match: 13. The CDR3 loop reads CASSLTKAGRGLQETQYF. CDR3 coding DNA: TGTGCCAGCAGCTTAACGAAGGCTGGCAGGGGGCTGCAAGAGACCCAGTACTTC.

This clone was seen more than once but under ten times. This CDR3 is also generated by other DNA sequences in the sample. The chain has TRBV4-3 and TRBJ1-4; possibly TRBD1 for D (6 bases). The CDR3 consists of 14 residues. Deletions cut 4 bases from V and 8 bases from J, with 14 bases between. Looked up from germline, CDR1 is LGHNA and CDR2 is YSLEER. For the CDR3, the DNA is TGCGCCAGCAGCCTCGGGGGGGGCCGGGAAAAACTGTTTTTT. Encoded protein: CASSLGGGREKLFF.

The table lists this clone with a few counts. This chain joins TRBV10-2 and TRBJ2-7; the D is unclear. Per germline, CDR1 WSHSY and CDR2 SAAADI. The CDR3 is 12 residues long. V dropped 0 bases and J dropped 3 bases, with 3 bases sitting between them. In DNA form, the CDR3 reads TGCGCCAGCAGTGAGTCTAGCTACGAGCAGTACTTC. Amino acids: CASSESSYEQYF.

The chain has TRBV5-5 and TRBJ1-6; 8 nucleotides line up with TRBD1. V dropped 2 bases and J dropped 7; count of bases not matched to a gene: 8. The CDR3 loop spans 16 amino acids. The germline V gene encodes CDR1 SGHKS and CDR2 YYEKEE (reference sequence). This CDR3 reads CASSLRLDRVNSPLHF. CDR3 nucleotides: TGTGCCAGCAGCTTACGTTTGGACAGGGTAAATTCACCCCTCCACTTT.

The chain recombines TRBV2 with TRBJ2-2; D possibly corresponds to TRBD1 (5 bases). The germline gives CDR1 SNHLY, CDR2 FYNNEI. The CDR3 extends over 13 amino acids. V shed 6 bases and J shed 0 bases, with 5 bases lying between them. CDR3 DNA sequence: TGTGCCAGCAGGACAGCGAACACCGGGGAGCTGTTTTTT. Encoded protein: CASRTANTGELFF.

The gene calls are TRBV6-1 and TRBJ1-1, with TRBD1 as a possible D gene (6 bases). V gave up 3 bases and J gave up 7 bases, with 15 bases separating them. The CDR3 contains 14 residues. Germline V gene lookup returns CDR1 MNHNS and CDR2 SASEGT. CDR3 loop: CASSELGASGEAFF. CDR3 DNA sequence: TGTGCCAGCAGTGAGCTGGGGGCGTCCGGTGAAGCTTTCTTT.